The 25 T cell receptor beta chains in this list originate from one sample, sequenced in a study of neoadjuvant nivolumab and ipilimumab in lung cancer. The repertoire was sequenced with immunoSEQ multiplex PCR; TCRdb's copy has only in-frame clones and lacks some. The top ten clones hold roughly 8% of a sample with thousands of clones, approximately 80% of them seen once. The sequences come from tumor tissue, collected after neoadjuvant nivolumab, alone or with ipilimumab, at or shortly before surgery. These receptors were taken from an adult with non-small cell lung cancer.

This chain links TRBV27 with TRBJ1-1; tentatively, D is TRBD1 (5 bases). The CDR3 spans 13 residues. V lost 0 bases to trimming and J lost 5 bases, with 7 bases between them. Germline V gene data show CDR1 as MNHEY and CDR2 as SMNVEV (reference sequence). This CDR3 is CASSLSGGTEAFF. The CDR3 nucleotides read TGTGCCAGCAGTTTATCGGGGGGGACTGAAGCTTTCTTT.

The V and J genes are TRBV5-8 and TRBJ1-5; D unresolved. This CDR3 spans 14 amino acids. CDR1 and CDR2 from the germline V gene are SGHTS and YDEGEE. V lost 0 bases and J 4 bases, leaving 8 bases between the germline ends. This CDR3 is CASSLGLSNQPQHF. The DNA of the CDR3 is TGTGCCAGCAGCTTGGGACTCAGTAATCAGCCCCAGCATTTT.

The chain combines TRBV9 with TRBJ2-3; 7 nucleotides agree with TRBD2. Per the germline V gene, CDR1 is SGDLS and CDR2 is YYNGEE. The CDR3 runs 16 residues. V dropped 4 bases and J dropped 2; count of bases not matched to a gene: 10. In DNA form, the CDR3 reads TGTGCCAGCAGCCGGGGGAGGGACGGCCCCACAGATACGCAGTATTTT. As protein: CASSRGRDGPTDTQYF.

CDR3 protein: CASSELAGGPDTQYF. CDR3 in DNA: TGTGCCAGCAGTGAACTAGCGGGAGGCCCAGATACGCAGTATTTT. This sequence joins TRBV6-1 and TRBJ2-3; TRBD2 matches 11 bases. J lost 4 bases, V lost 2 bases, and 2 bases had no gene match. Germline lookup yields CDR1 MNHNS and CDR2 SASEGT. The CDR3 totals 15 residues.

The gene calls are TRBV25-1 and TRBJ1-2, with a weak D call TRBD1 (6 bases). The CDR3 covers 15 residues. Germline V gene lookup returns CDR1 MGHDK and CDR2 SYGVNS. Trimming cost V 0 bases and J 7 bases, with 15 bases left between them. CDR3 bases: TGTGCCAGCAGTGAATATGAGGGGGGAATCGGTGGCTACACCTTC. Its protein product is CASSEYEGGIGGYTF.

The genes are TRBV7-9 and TRBJ1-2; D is perhaps TRBD1 (6 bases). The CDR3 extends over 12 amino acids. Germline V gives CDR1 SEHNR, CDR2 FQNEAQ (reference sequence). The germline V and J ends were trimmed by 10 bases and 8 bases, with 17 bases remaining between them. CDR3 sequence (DNA): TGTGCCACCCCCAGCGGGGGCATGGGCTACACCTTC. As protein: CATPSGGMGYTF.

The chain couples TRBV10-3 to TRBJ2-3; D gene ambiguous. CDR3 length: 11 amino acids. Trimming left V 4 bases short and J 3 bases short, with 2 bases between. Germline V gene sequence: CDR1 ENHRY, CDR2 SYGVKD. The CDR3 nucleotides read TGTGCCATCAGTGTTACAGATACGCAGTATTTT. This translates into CAISVTDTQYF.

This chain joins TRBV6-5 and TRBJ1-1; D is perhaps TRBD1 (5 bases). The V and J ends lost 8 bases and 5 bases respectively, with 18 bases between them. The CDR3 extends over 14 amino acids. Per germline, CDR1 MNHEY and CDR2 SVGAGI. The CDR3 DNA sequence: TGTGCCAGCTTCCCGGGGCAGAGGGTTACTGAAGCTTTCTTT. Translation: CASFPGQRVTEAFF.

This rearrangement joins TRBV2 to TRBJ2-2; D is unresolved. From germline, CDR1 is SNHLY and CDR2 FYNNEI. With 5 bases removed from V and 7 bases from J, the gap between germline ends came to 11 bases. This CDR3 spans 13 amino acids. CDR3 bases: TGTGCCAGCAGTTATATTGGGGTCGGGGAGCTGTTTTTT. Its translation is CASSYIGVGELFF.

The chain combines TRBV5-1 with TRBJ1-2, with a weak D call TRBD1 (5 bases). V was pared by 4 bases and J by 4 bases, with 14 bases between. The CDR3 runs to 14 residues. Germline V gives CDR1 SGHRS, CDR2 YFSETQ. The CDR3 here is CASSTSGLRYGYTF. Written as DNA, the CDR3 is TGCGCCAGCAGCACGTCGGGACTCCGCTATGGCTACACCTTC.

The V and J genes are TRBV25-1 and TRBJ1-5; TRBD1 matches 7 bases. Germline V lookup: CDR1 MGHDK, CDR2 SYGVNS. The CDR3 has 15 amino acids. The V gene end was trimmed by 4 bases and the J gene end by 9 bases; junction bases not matched to a gene: 12. Written as DNA, the CDR3 is TGTGCCAGCAGTGGACAGGGCGCCCAAGGGCGGCCCCAGCATTTT. Its translation is CASSGQGAQGRPQHF.

V is TRBV6-5 and J is TRBJ1-6; no definite D call. CDR1 is MNHEY and CDR2 is SVGAGI in the germline V gene. The CDR3 runs to 16 residues. The ends were cut back, 4 bases at V and 8 bases at J, with 18 bases in the middle. The CDR3 DNA sequence: TGTGCCAGCAGTTCCACTCGGGTGGTATTGGATTCACCCCTCCACTTT. It specifies CASSSTRVVLDSPLHF.

This clone was counted only a few times. The CDR3 region has the DNA TGTGCCAGTAGTATAGACGGGCGCTATAGCAATCAGCCCCAGCATTTT. It specifies CASSIDGRYSNQPQHF. The chain is built from TRBV19 and TRBJ1-5; D is unclear. This CDR3 has 16 residues. V lost 0 bases to trimming and J lost 0 bases, with 9 bases between them. CDR1 is LNHDA, CDR2 SQIVND, per germline (reference sequence).

This chain joins TRBV19 and TRBJ2-2, with D hard to call. CDR1 is LNHDA, CDR2 SQIVND, per germline (reference sequence). Trimming removed 5 bases at V and 0 bases at J, with 7 bases between. The CDR3 sequence is 14 residues long. The CDR3 here is CASSPQTNTGELFF. Written as DNA, the CDR3 is TGTGCCAGTAGTCCTCAAACGAACACCGGGGAGCTGTTTTTT.

The J gene is TRBJ1-6, the V gene TRBV6-1; D gene ambiguous. V was cut by 4 bases and J by 4 bases, with 8 bases left in between. CDR1 and CDR2 (germline): MNHNS, SASEGT. CDR3 length equals 14 residues. The CDR3 sequence: CASSADGYNSPLHF. In nucleotides, the CDR3 is TGTGCCAGCAGTGCGGATGGTTATAATTCACCCCTCCACTTT.

This chain connects TRBV5-1 to TRBJ2-5; D ambiguous. With 0 bases removed from V and 2 bases from J, the gap between germline ends came to 11 bases. CDR3 size: 15 residues. CDR1 is SGHRS and CDR2 is YFSETQ in the germline V gene. The CDR3 nucleotides read TGCGCCAGCAGCTTGGCTCCGTCGGGTCAAGAGACCCAGTACTTC. Amino acids: CASSLAPSGQETQYF.

The sample holds a few counts of this clone. The chain is built from TRBV29-1 and TRBJ1-4; D ambiguous. There are 12 residues in the CDR3. In germline, CDR1 is SQVTM, CDR2 ANQGSEA. Deletions cut 5 bases from V and 5 bases from J, with 9 bases between. DNA for the CDR3: TGCAGCGTTTTAGCGGGCAATGAAAAACTGTTTTTT. Protein sequence: CSVLAGNEKLFF.

This chain links TRBV5-4 with TRBJ1-2; 9 positions match TRBD1. This CDR3 has 16 residues. Per germline, CDR1 SGHNT and CDR2 YYREEE (reference sequence). J was trimmed by 8 bases and V by 3 bases; bases with no gene match: 14. The CDR3 protein is CASSSGGTGTWRGYTF. As DNA, the CDR3 is TGTGCCAGCAGCTCGGGGGGGACAGGGACGTGGCGAGGCTACACCTTC.

The chain employs TRBV11-1 and TRBJ1-2; D may be TRBD1 (6 bases). V was pared by 7 bases and J by 2 bases, with 11 bases between. In germline, CDR1 is SGHAT, CDR2 FQDESV (reference sequence). This CDR3 spans 13 amino acids. The CDR3 DNA sequence: TGTGCCAGCAACCGGGACAAAAACTATGGCTACACCTTC. Residues: CASNRDKNYGYTF.

This chain joins TRBV18 and TRBJ1-1; 7 nucleotides match TRBD1. The germline CDR1 and CDR2 sequences are KGHSH and LQKENI. J lost 4 bases, V lost 8 bases, and 7 bases had no gene match. This CDR3 has 13 amino acids. The CDR3 DNA sequence: TGTGCCAGCGAGGGGGCGAGGGGCACTGAAGCTTTCTTT. This codes for CASEGARGTEAFF.

This clone has more than one count but fewer than ten. This chain links TRBV5-1 with TRBJ1-4, with 9 bases matching TRBD1. The CDR3 length is 15 residues. Germline trimming cut 3 bases from V and 15 bases from J; bases unmatched to any gene: 15. Per germline, CDR1 SGHRS and CDR2 YFSETQ. The CDR3 nucleotides read TGCGCCAGCAGCTGGAAAACAGGGGGCGAGGGGGTTTTGTTTTTT. It encodes CASSWKTGGEGVLFF.

The CDR3 here is CASSSITGNQPQHF. As DNA, the CDR3 is TGTGCCAGCAGCAGTATCACGGGCAATCAGCCCCAGCATTTT. V gene TRBV5-5 combines with J gene TRBJ1-5; D remains unclear. Germline V gives CDR1 SGHKS, CDR2 YYEKEE (reference sequence). Trimming left V 4 bases short and J 2 bases short, with 10 bases between. This CDR3 region has 14 residues. Complete variable domain (other parts from reference TRBV5-5 and TRBJ1-5): DAGVTQSPTHLIKTRGQQVTLRCSPISGHKSVSWYQQVLGQGPQFIFQYYEKEERGRGNFPDRFSARQFPNYSSELNVNALLLGDSALYLCASSSITGNQPQHFGDGTRLSIL.

The CDR3 DNA reads TGTGCCAGTAGTATAATGGGGGTAGGAGAGACCCAGTACTTC. Its translation: CASSIMGVGETQYF. This rearrangement joins TRBV19 to TRBJ2-5; D is possibly TRBD1 or TRBD2 (5 bases each). The germline gives CDR1 LNHDA, CDR2 SQIVND (reference sequence). Trimming shortened V by 2 bases and J by 4 bases, and 11 bases separated the two germline ends. The CDR3 extends over 14 amino acids. Based on the CDR3 plus reference TRBV19 and TRBJ2-5, the full variable domain is DGGITQSPKYLFRKEGQNVTLSCEQNLNHDAMYWYRQDPGQGLRLIYYSQIVNDFQKGDIAEGYSVSREKKESFPLTVTSAQKNPTAFYLCASSIMGVGETQYFGPGTRLLVL.

A single count supports this clone. The V gene is TRBV2, the J gene TRBJ1-2; D is uncertain. This CDR3 has 12 amino acids. The germline V and J ends were trimmed by 5 bases and 14 bases, with 18 bases remaining between them. In germline, CDR1 is SNHLY, CDR2 FYNNEI. The CDR3 reads CASSFALVETTF. The CDR3 DNA reads TGTGCCAGCAGTTTCGCCTTGGTTGAAACTACCTTC.

The V gene is TRBV2, the J gene TRBJ2-2; D unclear. The germline CDR1 and CDR2 sequences are SNHLY and FYNNEI. The CDR3 length is 15 residues. Between the trimmed V and J ends, which lost 4 bases and 0 bases, there was a span of 9 bases. CDR3 DNA: TGTGCCAGCAGTGGGGCAGCAACGAACACCGGGGAGCTGTTTTTT. Translating gives CASSGAATNTGELFF.